The 4 T cell receptor beta chains reported below all come from one sample, sequenced in a study of metastatic and nonmetastatic thyroid tumors. MiXCR was used by TCRdb to re-call the PCR reads. The sample lists more than 85,000 clones, around 7.8% seen once, with roughly 10% in the top ten. Each patient came to thyroid surgery without any prior treatment (of any kind). Specimen: blood. These receptors originate from a female donor with papillary thyroid cancer or a benign thyroid nodule (not recorded which). Some clones in this sample may be carry-over from other donors' samples.

This clone was counted many times. The V gene is TRBV7-2, the J gene TRBJ2-3, with D maybe TRBD2 (5 bases). This CDR3 is 18 amino acids long. Germline CDR1 SGHTA, CDR2 FQGNSA. V lost 0 bases to trimming and J lost 0 bases, with 16 bases between them. CDR3 nucleotides: TGTGCCAGCAGCTTAGCGCAGTCAGGAGGCGGAAGCACAGATACGCAGTATTTT. Protein product: CASSLAQSGGGSTDTQYF.

This clone was recorded many times. Other nucleotide sequences in the sample specify the same CDR3. The chain is built from TRBV3-1 and TRBJ2-1; D is unclear. Per the germline V gene, CDR1 is LGHDT and CDR2 is YNNKEL (reference sequence). The V end lost 6 bases, the J end lost 8 bases, and 20 bases lay between the germline ends. The CDR3 has 15 residues. The CDR3 spells CASSDLGGVLDEQFF. In DNA form, the CDR3 reads TGTGCCAGCAGTGACCTGGGTGGGGTTCTCGATGAGCAGTTCTTC.

This clone showed up many times. CDR3 DNA sequence: TGTGCCAGCAGCTTAGACCGGGGGGCCTACGAGCAGTACTTC. Amino acid sequence: CASSLDRGAYEQYF. This chain connects TRBV11-2 to TRBJ2-7; 7 bases fit TRBD2. Germline assignment: CDR1 SGHAT and CDR2 FQNNGV. The CDR3 is 14 amino acids. Trimming removed 0 bases from V and 2 bases from J; junction bases left unmatched: 1.

This clone appeared many times. The chain combines TRBV20-1 with TRBJ2-3; the match to TRBD2 covers 11 bases. The CDR3 runs 15 residues. In germline, CDR1 is DFQATT, CDR2 SNEGSKA (reference sequence). V trimming: 6 bases; J trimming: 1 base; junction bases outside the gene matches: 6. The CDR3: CSAVTSGGRTDTQYF. CDR3 nucleotide sequence: TGCAGTGCCGTTACTAGCGGGGGCCGCACAGATACGCAGTATTTT.